A selection of T cell receptor beta chains follows, all from one sample in a study of cytomegalovirus exposure and HLA in healthy donors. The table came from immunoSEQ multiplex PCR; TCRdb's copy has only in-frame clones and leaves some out. The repertoire consists of around 210,000 clones, with around 77% occurring once and the leading ten covering about 2.7%. Material for sequencing was PBMCs. The receptors shown here come from a woman aged 25-40 years in good health and CMV-seronegative. Each CDR3 is given with its conserved first and last residue. Size tells how often a clone was seen (once, few, many) or the class of an expanded clone, and some rows leave it out.

TRBJ1-2 TRBV18 NA CASSPRQGYYGYTF
TRBJ1-4 TRBV7-8 NA CASSQNSGTRDEKLFF
TRBJ1-3 TRBV9 few CASSKQTGPFSGNTIYF
TRBJ2-1 TRBV7-8 NA CASSLGQGGEQFF
TRBJ2-1 TRBV11-3 NA CASSLDPQGFNEQFF
TRBJ1-6 TRBV4-1 NA CASSQRQGSSPLHF
TRBJ1-1 TRBV30 NA CAWSWGNGAFF
TRBJ2-1 TRBV29-1 NA CSVEDPSRTVYNERFF
TRBJ2-3 TRBV13 NA CASSPTPGTDTQYF
TRBJ2-1 TRBV5-4 NA CASSSGTSGGRYNEQFF
TRBJ2-7 TRBV9 NA CASSLVSSSYEQYF
TRBJ1-1 TRBV9 NA CASSVGTWGAGGVSRTEAFF
TRBJ1-2 TRBV29-1 NA CSVVGTGVTVDYGYPF
TRBJ2-1 TRBV4-1 NA CASSHDTSDLYNEQFF
TRBJ2-5 TRBV7-2 NA CASSLGQSLAQETQYF
TRBJ1-1 TRBV5-1 NA CASSSARQGMNTEAFF
TRBJ1-4 TRBV2 NA CASSGGLGTAEKLFF
TRBJ1-5 TRBV30 NA CAWEGGISNQPQHF
TRBJ2-5 TRBV19 NA CASSPGGAETQYF
TRBJ2-2 TRBV6-5 NA CASTRPGGYGELFF
TRBJ1-3 TRBV9 NA CASSVELRGTIYF
TRBJ2-3 TRBV4-1 NA CASSQESVAGASTDTQYF
TRBJ2-2 TRBV19 NA CASSSRNTGELFF
TRBJ2-7 TRBV2 once CASTEQGKSYEQYF
TRBJ2-7 TRBV28 NA CASSFIATGGLYEQYF
TRBJ2-3 TRBV7-2 once CASSLSGHHTDTQYF
TRBJ1-1 TRBV30 once CAWSVPGQHTEAFF